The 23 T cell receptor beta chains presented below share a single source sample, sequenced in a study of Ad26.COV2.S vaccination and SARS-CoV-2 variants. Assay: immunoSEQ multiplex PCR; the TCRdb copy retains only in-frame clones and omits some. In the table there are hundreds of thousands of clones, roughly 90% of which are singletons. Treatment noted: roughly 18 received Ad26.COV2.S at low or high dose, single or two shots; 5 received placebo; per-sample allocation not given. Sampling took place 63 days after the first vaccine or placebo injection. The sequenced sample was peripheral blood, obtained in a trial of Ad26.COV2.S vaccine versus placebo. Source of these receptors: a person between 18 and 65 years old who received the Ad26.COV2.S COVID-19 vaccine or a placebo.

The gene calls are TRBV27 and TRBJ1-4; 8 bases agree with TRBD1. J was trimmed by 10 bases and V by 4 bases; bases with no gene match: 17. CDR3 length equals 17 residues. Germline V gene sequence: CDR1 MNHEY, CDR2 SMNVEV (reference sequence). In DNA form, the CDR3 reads TGTGCCAGCAGTTCCCAGGACAGGGTCTCTCACCGTGGAAAACTGTTTTTT. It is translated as CASSSQDRVSHRGKLFF.

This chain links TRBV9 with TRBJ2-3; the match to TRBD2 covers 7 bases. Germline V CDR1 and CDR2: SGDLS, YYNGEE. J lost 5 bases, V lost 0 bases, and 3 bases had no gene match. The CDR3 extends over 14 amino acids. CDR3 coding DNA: TGTGCCAGCAGCGTAGGCGGGGAGGGAGATACGCAGTATTTT. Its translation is CASSVGGEGDTQYF.

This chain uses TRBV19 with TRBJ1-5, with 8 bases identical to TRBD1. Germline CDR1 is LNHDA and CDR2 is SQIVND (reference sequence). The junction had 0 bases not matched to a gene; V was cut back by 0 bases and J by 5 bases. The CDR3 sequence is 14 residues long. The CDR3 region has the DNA TGTGCCAGTAGTATAGAGACAGGGGATCAGCCCCAGCATTTT. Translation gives CASSIETGDQPQHF.

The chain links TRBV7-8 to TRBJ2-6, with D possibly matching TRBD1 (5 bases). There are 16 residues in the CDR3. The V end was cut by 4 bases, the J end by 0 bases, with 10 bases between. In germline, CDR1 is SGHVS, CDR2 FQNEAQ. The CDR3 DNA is TGTGCCAGCAGCTACTCGACAGACTCTGGGGCCAACGTCCTGACTTTC. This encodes CASSYSTDSGANVLTF.

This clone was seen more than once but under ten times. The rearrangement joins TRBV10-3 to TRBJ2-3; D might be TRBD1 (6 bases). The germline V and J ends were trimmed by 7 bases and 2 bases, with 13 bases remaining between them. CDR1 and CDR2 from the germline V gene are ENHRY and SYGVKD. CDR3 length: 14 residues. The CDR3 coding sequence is TGTGCCATCAACCTGGGGGCTAACACAGATACGCAGTATTTT. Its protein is CAINLGANTDTQYF.

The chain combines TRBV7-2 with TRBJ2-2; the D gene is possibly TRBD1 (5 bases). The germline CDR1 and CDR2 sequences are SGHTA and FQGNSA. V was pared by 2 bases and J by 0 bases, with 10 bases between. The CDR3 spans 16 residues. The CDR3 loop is CASSLYGAANTGELFF. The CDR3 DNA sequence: TGTGCCAGCAGCTTATATGGGGCAGCGAACACCGGGGAGCTGTTTTTT.

The CDR3 DNA reads as TGCGCCAGCAGCCAACTCACTCCCGGGGCCTCGGAAAGCTCCTATAATTCACCCCTCCACTTT. As protein: CASSQLTPGASESSYNSPLHF. The genes are TRBV4-3 and TRBJ1-6, with D perhaps matching TRBD1 (5 bases). This CDR3 region has 21 residues. In germline, CDR1 is LGHNA, CDR2 YSLEER. With 2 bases removed from V and 0 bases from J, the gap between germline ends came to 23 bases.

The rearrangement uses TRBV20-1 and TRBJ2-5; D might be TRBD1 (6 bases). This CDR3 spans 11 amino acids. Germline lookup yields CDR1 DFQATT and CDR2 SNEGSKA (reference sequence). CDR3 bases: TGCAGCCAACAGGGTGGGGAGACCCAGTACTTC. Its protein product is CSQQGGETQYF.

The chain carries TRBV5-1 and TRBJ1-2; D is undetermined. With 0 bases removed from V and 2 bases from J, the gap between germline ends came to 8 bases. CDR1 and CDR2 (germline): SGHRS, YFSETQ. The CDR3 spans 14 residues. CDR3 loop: CASSLGSVNYGYTF. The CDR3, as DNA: TGCGCCAGCAGCTTGGGATCTGTGAACTATGGCTACACCTTC.

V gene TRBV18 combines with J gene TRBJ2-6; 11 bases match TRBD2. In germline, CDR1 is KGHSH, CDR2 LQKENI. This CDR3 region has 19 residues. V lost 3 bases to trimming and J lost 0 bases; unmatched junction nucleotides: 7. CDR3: CASSPLTSGTGSGANVLTF. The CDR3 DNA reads TGTGCCAGCTCACCTTTGACTAGCGGGACTGGCTCTGGGGCCAACGTCCTGACTTTC.

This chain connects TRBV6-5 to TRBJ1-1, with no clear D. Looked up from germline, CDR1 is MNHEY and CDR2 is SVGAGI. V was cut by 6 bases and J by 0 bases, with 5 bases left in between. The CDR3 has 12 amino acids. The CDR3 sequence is CASSAMNTEAFF. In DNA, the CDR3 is TGTGCCAGCAGCGCCATGAACACTGAAGCTTTCTTT.

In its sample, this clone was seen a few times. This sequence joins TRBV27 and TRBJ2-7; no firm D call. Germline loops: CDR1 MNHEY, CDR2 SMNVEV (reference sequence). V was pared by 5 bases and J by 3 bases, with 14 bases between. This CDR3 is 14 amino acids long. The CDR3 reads CASSPRQLYYEQYF. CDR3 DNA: TGTGCCAGCAGTCCGAGGCAGCTTTACTACGAGCAGTACTTC.

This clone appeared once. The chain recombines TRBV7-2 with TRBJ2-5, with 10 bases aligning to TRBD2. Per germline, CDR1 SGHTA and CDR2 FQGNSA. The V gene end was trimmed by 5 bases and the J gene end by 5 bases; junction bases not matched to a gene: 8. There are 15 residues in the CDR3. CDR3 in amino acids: CASSVGAGGPETQYF. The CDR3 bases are TGTGCCAGCAGCGTAGGAGCGGGGGGGCCTGAGACCCAGTACTTC.

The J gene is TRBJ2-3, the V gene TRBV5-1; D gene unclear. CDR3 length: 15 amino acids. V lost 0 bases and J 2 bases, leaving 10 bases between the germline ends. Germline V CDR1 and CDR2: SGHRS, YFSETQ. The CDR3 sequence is CASSLAQRLTDTQYF. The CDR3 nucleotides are TGCGCCAGCAGCTTGGCTCAGAGACTCACAGATACGCAGTATTTT. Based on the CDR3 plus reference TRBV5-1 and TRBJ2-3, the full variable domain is KAGVTQTPRYLIKTRGQQVTLSCSPISGHRSVSWYQQTPGQGLQFLFEYFSETQRNKGNFPGRFSGRQFSNSRSEMNVSTLELGDSALYLCASSLAQRLTDTQYFGPGTRLTVL.

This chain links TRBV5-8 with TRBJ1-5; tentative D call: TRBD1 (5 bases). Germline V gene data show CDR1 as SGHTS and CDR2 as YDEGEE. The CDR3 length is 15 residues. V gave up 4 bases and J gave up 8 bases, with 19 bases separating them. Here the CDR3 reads CASSPGPGGLEPQHF. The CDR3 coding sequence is TGTGCCAGCAGCCCCGGCCCGGGGGGTCTGGAGCCCCAGCATTTT.

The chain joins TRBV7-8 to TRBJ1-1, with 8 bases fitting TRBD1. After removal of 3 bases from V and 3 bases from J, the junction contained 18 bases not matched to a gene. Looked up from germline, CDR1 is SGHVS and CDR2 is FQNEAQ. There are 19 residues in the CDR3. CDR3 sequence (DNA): TGTGCCAGCAGCTTGGGGCAGGGGGCGAGAATCTTGGGGCACACTGAAGCTTTCTTT. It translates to CASSLGQGARILGHTEAFF.

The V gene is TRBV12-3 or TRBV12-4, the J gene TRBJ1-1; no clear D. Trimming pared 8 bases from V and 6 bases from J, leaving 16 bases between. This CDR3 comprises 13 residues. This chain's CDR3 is CASGVGGWPEAFF. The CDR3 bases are TGTGCCAGCGGTGTGGGTGGGTGGCCTGAAGCTTTCTTT.

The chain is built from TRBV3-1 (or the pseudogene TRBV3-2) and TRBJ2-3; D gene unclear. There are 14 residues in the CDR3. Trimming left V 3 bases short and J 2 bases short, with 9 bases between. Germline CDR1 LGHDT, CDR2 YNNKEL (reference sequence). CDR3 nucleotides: TGTGCCAGCAGCCAGCAGCCATCCACAGATACGCAGTATTTT. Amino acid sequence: CASSQQPSTDTQYF.

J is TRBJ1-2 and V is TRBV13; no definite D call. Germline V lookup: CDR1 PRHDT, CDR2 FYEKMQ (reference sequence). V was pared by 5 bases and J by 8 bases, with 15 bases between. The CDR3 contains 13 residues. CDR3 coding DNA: TGTGCCAGCAGCGGCCTCAAGGCCGAAGGCTACACCTTC. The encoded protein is CASSGLKAEGYTF.

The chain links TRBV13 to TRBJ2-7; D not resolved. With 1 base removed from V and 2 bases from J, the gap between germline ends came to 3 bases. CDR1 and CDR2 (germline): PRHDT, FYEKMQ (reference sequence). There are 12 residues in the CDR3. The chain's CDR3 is CASSLAPYEQYF. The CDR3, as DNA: TGTGCCAGCAGCTTAGCACCCTACGAGCAGTACTTC.

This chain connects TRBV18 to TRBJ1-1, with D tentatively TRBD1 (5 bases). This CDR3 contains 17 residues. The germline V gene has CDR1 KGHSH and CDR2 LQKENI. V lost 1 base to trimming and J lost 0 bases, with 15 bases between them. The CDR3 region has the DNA TGTGCCAGCTCACCACAGTTCCAGGGACCCTTGAACACTGAAGCTTTCTTT. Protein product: CASSPQFQGPLNTEAFF.

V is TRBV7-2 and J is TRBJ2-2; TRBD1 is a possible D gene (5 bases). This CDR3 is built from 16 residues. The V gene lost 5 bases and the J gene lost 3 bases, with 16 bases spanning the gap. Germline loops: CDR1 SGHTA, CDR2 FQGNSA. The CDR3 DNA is TGTGCCAGCAGCCCCGCCAGGGCGCTCGACACCGGGGAGCTGTTTTTT. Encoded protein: CASSPARALDTGELFF. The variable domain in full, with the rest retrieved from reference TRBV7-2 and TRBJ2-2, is GAGVSQSPSNKVTEKGKDVELRCDPISGHTALYWYRQSLGQGLEFLIYFQGNSAPDKSGLPSDRFSAERTGGSVSTLTIQRTQQEDSAVYLCASSPARALDTGELFFGEGSRLTVL.

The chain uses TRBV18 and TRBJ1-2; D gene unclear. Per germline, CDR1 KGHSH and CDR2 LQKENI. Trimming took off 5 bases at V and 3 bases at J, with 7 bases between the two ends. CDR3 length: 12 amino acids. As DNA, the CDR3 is TGTGCCAGCTCATACAGTGACTATGGCTACACCTTC. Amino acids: CASSYSDYGYTF.